This record looks at one TCR beta chain sequence and its context. Its antigen is currently not known. No base quality values were provided; no much bigger clone lies one nucleotide off. This sample stems from a study of blood T cell repertoires in COVID-19 (dated by TCRdb to the early 2020s). Study-wide context: The collaborator samples originated in the United States, Italy and Spain and spanned the acute and convalescent phases of COVID-19. The prospective study material was composed of cDNA or gDNA derived from T cells, B-cell-depleted T cells, or PBMCs. Deeply sampled blood TCRbeta repertoires from subjects exposed to, actively infected with, or recovered from COVID-19 were included in the dataset. The repertoires were released in a freely available public database meant as a resource for research on the immune response to SARS-CoV-2. Samples were obtained from the ongoing ImmuneRACE study (first 160 participants) and from over 1,000 subjects provided by 6 global collaborators. Nearly every sample came with metadata listing a de-identified subject ID, COVID-19 status, age in years and sex. Where HLA class I and class II types were available, the types were taken from metadata supplied by the sample provider, not from assay-based typing. Points the paper makes about the study in general: The quantity of clinical and demographic metadata differed by source and by participant and was supplied without curation.

Collaborating institutions collected whole blood in K2EDTA tubes following their own protocols. Collaborator samples were shipped for TCRbeta analysis as frozen whole blood, isolated PBMCs, or DNA extracted from either sample type. TCRbeta CDR3 regions were amplified from genomic DNA by means of the immunoSEQ Assay, a bias-controlled multiplex PCR. Regarding the original processing steps: The number of nucleated cells in each sample was estimated by amplification of reference gene primers within the assay. Sequence reads were collapsed and filtered to measure the absolute abundance of every unique TCRbeta CDR3 rearrangement. For each sample, productive Simpson clonality was calculated by taking the square root of Simpson's diversity index across productive rearrangements. TCRdb holds this immuneACCESS table with in-frame rearrangements only. Some clones are missing; in checked studies, unresolved V genes explain under half, and the rest has no known cause. That table gives V, J and clone size, and the DNA gave D and trimming. The sample has some 150,000 clones on record, 84% of them singletons. Approximately 9.4% of the sample belongs to the ten largest clones.

The CDR3 measures 11 amino acids from cysteine to phenylalanine. Only CDR3 DNA remains: 33 bases, in frame from the first base. V gives up 5 bases and J gives up 8 bases, and the segment between their germline ends measures 9 bases. The TCR originated in a woman between 50 and 59 years old with acute or convalescent COVID-19. This receptor chain uses TRBV12-3 or TRBV12-4 and TRBJ1-2; there is no confident call for the D gene. Specimen: peripheral blood. The DNA sequence reads TGTGCCAGCAGTGCGGGCCGGGGCTACACCTTC. Translated, it reads CASSAGRGYTF.